The next 19 T cell receptor beta chains were all read from a single sample in a study of technical replicates of blood from a few donors. Libraries were prepared by immunoSEQ multiplex PCR; TCRdb keeps only in-frame clonotypes and omits some of them. The sample shows roughly 80,000 clones, around 92% of them seen only once. Source material: T cells isolated from PBMCs. The receptors come from a human donor in good health.

The V gene is TRBV7-8, the J gene TRBJ2-1, with D possibly being TRBD2 (6 bases). V was trimmed by 5 bases and J by 1 base, leaving 9 bases between them. The CDR3 contains 14 residues. Germline-derived CDR1 and CDR2 are SGHVS and FQNEAQ. The DNA of the CDR3 is TGTGCCAGCAGCACTGGGACTTCCTACAATGAGCAGTTCTTC. Translation gives CASSTGTSYNEQFF.

This chain uses TRBV28 with TRBJ2-2, with D tentatively TRBD1 (5 bases). This CDR3 contains 14 residues. Looked up from germline, CDR1 is MDHEN and CDR2 is SYDVKM. V was shortened by 6 bases and J by 4 bases, with 12 bases between the two germline ends. Written as DNA, the CDR3 is TGTGCCAGCAGGCATACAGGATTCACCGGGGAGCTGTTTTTT. This gives the protein CASRHTGFTGELFF.

This chain connects TRBV10-3 to TRBJ2-1; 12 bases match TRBD2. Germline V gene sequence: CDR1 ENHRY, CDR2 SYGVKD. The CDR3 loop spans 14 amino acids. V lost 10 bases and J lost 4; bases outside the gene matches: 5. As DNA, the CDR3 is TGTGCCACCAGACTAGCGGGAGAGTACAATGAGCAGTTCTTC. Its translation is CATRLAGEYNEQFF.

This chain links TRBV7-2 with TRBJ2-5, with TRBD2 identical over 10 bases. J gave up 5 bases and V 6 bases, and 3 bases lay outside the gene matches. The CDR3 is 13 amino acids. CDR1 and CDR2 (germline): SGHTA, FQGNSA. The chain's CDR3 is CASSLSGRETQYF. The CDR3 DNA reads TGTGCCAGCAGTCTTAGCGGGAGGGAGACCCAGTACTTC.

V and J are TRBV11-2 and TRBJ2-7; TRBD2 aligns across 13 bases. Trimming cost V 4 bases and J 5 bases; bases outside gene matches: 11. The CDR3 sequence is 17 residues long. The germline V gene has CDR1 SGHAT and CDR2 FQNNGV. As DNA, the CDR3 is TGTGCCAGCAGCTATACGCGACTAGCGGGGGGTGGCCACGAGCAGTACTTC. This encodes CASSYTRLAGGGHEQYF.

The CDR3, as DNA: TGTGCCACCAGCAGAGTCACCGGGACAGTCTCTAATGAAAAACTGTTTTTT. Translation: CATSRVTGTVSNEKLFF. This rearrangement joins TRBV15 to TRBJ1-4, with TRBD1 identical over 7 bases. There are 17 residues in the CDR3. The V gene end was trimmed by 1 base and the J gene end by 3 bases; junction bases not matched to a gene: 8. CDR1 is LNHNV and CDR2 is YYDKDF in the germline V gene (reference sequence).

V usage is TRBV13 and J usage is TRBJ1-2; no reliable D call. The CDR3 has 16 amino acids. Trimming took 5 bases from V and 3 from J, leaving 19 bases between them. Germline V lookup: CDR1 PRHDT, CDR2 FYEKMQ (reference sequence). The CDR3 protein is CASSPYRASLDYGYTF. In DNA form, the CDR3 reads TGTGCCAGCAGCCCCTACAGAGCCTCCTTGGACTATGGCTACACCTTC.

This CDR3 is CASSPSRGRTYEQYF. The DNA of the CDR3 is TGTGCCAGCAGCCCAAGCAGGGGTCGCACCTACGAGCAGTACTTC. V usage is TRBV7-3 and J usage is TRBJ2-7; possible D gene TRBD1, 6 bases. CDR1 is SGHTA, CDR2 FQGTGA, per germline. With 5 bases removed from V and 2 bases from J, the gap between germline ends came to 16 bases. The CDR3 is 15 amino acids.

The chain uses TRBV6-6 and TRBJ2-7; TRBD1 aligns across 9 bases. This CDR3 is built from 15 residues. Looked up from germline, CDR1 is MNHNY and CDR2 is SVGAGI (reference sequence). V trimming: 0 bases; J trimming: 4 bases; junction bases outside the gene matches: 4. DNA of the CDR3: TGTGCCAGCAGTTACTCAGGGACAGGGAGATACGAGCAGTACTTC. Its translation: CASSYSGTGRYEQYF.

The chain carries TRBV30 and TRBJ2-1, with 9 bases that match TRBD1. CDR1 GTSNPN and CDR2 SVGIG come from the germline V gene (reference sequence). This CDR3 contains 10 residues. CDR3 bases: TGTGGGACAGGGGTGAATGAGCAGTTCTTC. Translated, it gives CGTGVNEQFF.

This chain connects TRBV7-6 to TRBJ2-1, with TRBD2 matching 8 bases. Germline CDR1 SGHVS, CDR2 FNYEAQ. Losses at the gene ends were 5 bases for V and 3 bases for J; bases not matched to a gene: 6. This CDR3 has 15 residues. The CDR3 region is CASSPNSGIYNEQFF. As DNA, the CDR3 is TGTGCCAGCAGCCCTAATAGCGGGATCTACAATGAGCAGTTCTTC.

The gene calls are TRBV30 and TRBJ2-7; 10 nucleotides agree with TRBD1. CDR3 length: 12 residues. V was pared by 8 bases and J by 3 bases, with 4 bases of the junction left unmatched. The V gene's germline CDR1 is GTSNPN and CDR2 SVGIG (reference sequence). In nucleotides, the CDR3 is TGTGCCGGGGGACAGGGGAACTACGAGCAGTACTTC. It translates to CAGGQGNYEQYF. Drawing the rest from reference TRBV30 and TRBJ2-7, the complete variable domain is SQTIHQWPATLVQPVGSPLSLECTVEGTSNPNLYWYRQAAGRGLQLLFYSVGIGQISSEVPQNLSASRPQDRQFILSSKKLLLSDSGFYLCAGGQGNYEQYFGPGTRLTVT.

The chain uses TRBV7-8 and TRBJ1-1; possibly TRBD1 for D (5 bases). This CDR3 region has 16 residues. V lost 7 bases and J 4 bases, leaving 22 bases between the germline ends. The germline gives CDR1 SGHVS, CDR2 FQNEAQ. The CDR3 coding sequence is TGTGCCAGCACCCCTATAGGGCAGGGCGGGAGCACTGAAGCTTTCTTT. It encodes CASTPIGQGGSTEAFF.

The chain recombines TRBV29-1 with TRBJ2-3, with D possibly being TRBD2 (5 bases). The V gene lost 0 bases and the J gene lost 2 bases, with 24 bases spanning the gap. Germline V gene data show CDR1 as SQVTM and CDR2 as ANQGSEA. The CDR3 covers 19 residues. CDR3 loop: CSVEDLPEFPGLPTDTQYF. CDR3 nucleotide sequence: TGCAGCGTTGAAGATCTCCCCGAGTTTCCGGGGTTACCCACAGATACGCAGTATTTT.

The count of this clone is one. The rearrangement uses TRBV18 and TRBJ2-1; 7 nucleotides align to TRBD2. Trimming removed 5 bases from V and 4 bases from J; junction bases left unmatched: 8. The CDR3 totals 15 residues. The germline V gene has CDR1 KGHSH and CDR2 LQKENI. This chain's CDR3 is CASSYQRDPYNEQFF. For the CDR3, the DNA is TGTGCCAGCTCATATCAGCGGGACCCTTACAATGAGCAGTTCTTC.

The chain employs TRBV9 and TRBJ1-3; 7 positions agree with TRBD1. The V and J ends lost 1 base and 8 bases, in that order; junction bases with no gene match: 12. Germline lookup yields CDR1 SGDLS and CDR2 YYNGEE. The CDR3 covers 16 residues. The CDR3 loop is CASSVQGTEAGYTIYF. The CDR3 DNA follows: TGTGCCAGCAGCGTACAAGGGACAGAGGCTGGTTACACCATATATTTT.

The chain combines TRBV7-9 with TRBJ1-1; perhaps TRBD1 as D (6 bases). Trimming took off 6 bases at V and 1 base at J, with 21 bases between the two ends. Germline CDR1 and CDR2: SEHNR and FQNEAQ (reference sequence). The CDR3 has 17 residues. The CDR3: CASRTRDINSRNTEAFF. CDR3 coding DNA: TGTGCCAGCAGAACCCGGGACATAAATAGTAGGAACACTGAAGCTTTCTTT.

In this sample, this clone turned up once. The chain employs TRBV7-3 and TRBJ1-1; tentative D call: TRBD1 (5 bases). CDR3 size: 17 residues. Trimming left V 5 bases short and J 2 bases short, with 21 bases between. Germline lookup yields CDR1 SGHTA and CDR2 FQGTGA. CDR3 in amino acids: CASSQTPTTASNTEAFF. CDR3 in DNA: TGTGCCAGCAGCCAGACCCCCACGACAGCATCCAACACTGAAGCTTTCTTT.

The rearrangement links TRBV2 to TRBJ2-1, with 7 positions matching TRBD2. V was pared by 7 bases and J by 7 bases, with 13 bases of the junction left unmatched. Germline CDR1 SNHLY, CDR2 FYNNEI. This CDR3 contains 15 residues. The CDR3 here is CASTPGLRRMNEQFF. In DNA, the CDR3 is TGTGCCAGCACCCCGGGACTACGCCGGATGAATGAGCAGTTCTTC.